Listed below are T cell receptor beta chains from one sample, sequenced in a study of T cell repertoires in cytomegalovirus infection. TCRdb reprocessed the reads via MiXCR and lists one record per CDR3 protein. The table has over 250,000 distinct CDR3 sequences, about 25% seen once. Specimen: PBMCs. These receptors all stem from a human donor in good health (CMV status not recorded). Some clones in this sample may be carry-over from other donors' samples. CDR3s include the opening cysteine and the closing phenylalanine or tryptophan. The D gene is left open where the match is weak. Size is omitted from some rows. Given values are once, few, many or a class for expanded clones.

len	d_gene	j_gene	v_gene	abundance	CDR3nt	CDR3aa
12	TRBD2	TRBJ2-1	TRBV7-6	few	TGTGCCATAGCGGGAGGGCCCCATGAGCAGTTCTTC	CAIAGGPHEQFF
15	NA	TRBJ2-1	TRBV6-4	NA	TGTGCCAGCAGTGACTCTTACCCCGTCATCCATGAGCAGTTCTTC	CASSDSYPVIHEQFF
13	NA	TRBJ1-1	TRBV12-3/TRBV12-4	NA	TGTGCCAGCAGTTTAGTGATAAACACTGAAGCTTTCTTT	CASSLVINTEAFF
15	TRBD1	TRBJ2-1	TRBV6-1	many	TGTGCCAGCAGTGAAGGGCCAGGGGGCGGTTTTGAGCAGTTCTTC	CASSEGPGGGFEQFF
13	NA	TRBJ1-1	TRBV20-1	NA	TGCAGTGCCGAGGGGGGATTAAGGACTGAAGCTTTCTTT	CSAEGGLRTEAFF
15	TRBD1	TRBJ2-5	TRBV20-1	few	TGCAGTGCCGCCGGCACGACAGGGGCCCAAGAGACCCAGTACTTC	CSAAGTTGAQETQYF
13	NA	TRBJ1-1	TRBV29-1	few	TGCAGCGTTGACGCCTTCATGAACACTGAAGCTTTCTTT	CSVDAFMNTEAFF
15	NA	TRBJ1-2	TRBV19	few	TGTGCCAGTACCCCTGTGACAGAGCGGTACTATGGCTACACCTTC	CASTPVTERYYGYTF
12	NA	TRBJ1-4	TRBV7-2	NA	TGTGCCAGCAGCTACGACCGGGGAAAACTGTTTTTT	CASSYDRGKLFF
14	NA	TRBJ2-5	TRBV4-3	NA	TGCGCCAGCAGCCAAGGGGACATCAAAGAGACCCAGTACTTC	CASSQGDIKETQYF
16	TRBD1	TRBJ1-1	TRBV7-2	many	TGTGCCAGCAGCATAGACAGGGGGCTTCGGGGCACTGAAGCTTTCTTT	CASSIDRGLRGTEAFF
15	TRBD2	TRBJ2-5	TRBV4-1	NA	TGCGCCAGCAGCCGAGGACTAGCGGGCCGAGAGACCCAGTACTTC	CASSRGLAGRETQYF
14	NA	TRBJ2-5	TRBV6-2/TRBV6-3	few	TGTGCCAGCAGTTACAGTTGGACTCGCGAGACCCAGTACTTC	CASSYSWTRETQYF
16	NA	TRBJ1-6	TRBV15	few	TGTGCCACCAGCAGAGCCCCGGGGGCAGATAATTCACCCCTCCACTTT	CATSRAPGADNSPLHF
14	NA	TRBJ1-1	TRBV9	few	TGTGCCAGCAGCGTAGGGGGGGCAGGTACTGAAGCTTTCTTT	CASSVGGAGTEAFF
15	NA	TRBJ2-5	TRBV11-2	few	TGTGCCAGCAGCCAACTCCTAGCCGATCAAGAGACCCAGTACTTC	CASSQLLADQETQYF